One sample yielded the 16 T cell receptor beta chains listed below, sequenced in a study of control samples from healthy donors and cancer patients. The table came from immunoSEQ multiplex PCR; TCRdb's copy has only in-frame clones and leaves some out. The sample contains just over 150,000 clones, about 94% of which appear only once. Sequencing input: blood. The receptor source for this set is a middle-aged woman in good health.

This clone was observed once. This chain uses TRBV7-9 with TRBJ1-5, with no clear D. The CDR3 is made up of 14 amino acids. Trimming pared 2 bases from V and 3 bases from J, leaving 8 bases between. Germline CDR1 SEHNR, CDR2 FQNEAQ (reference sequence). CDR3 sequence reads: CASSLQDLNQPQHF. The CDR3 coding sequence is TGTGCCAGCAGCTTACAAGACCTCAATCAGCCCCAGCATTTT. The full variable domain, completed using reference TRBV7-9 and TRBJ1-5, is DTGVSQNPRHKITKRGQNVTFRCDPISEHNRLYWYRQTLGQGPEFLTYFQNEAQLEKSRLLSDRFSAERPKGSFSTLEIQRTEQGDSAMYLCASSLQDLNQPQHFGDGTRLSIL.

The CDR3 bases are TGTGCTAGTGGTTTAGGGCAGGCCTACTCCTACGAGCAGTACTTC. It codes for CASGLGQAYSYEQYF. The chain recombines TRBV12-5 with TRBJ2-7, with D unresolved. The CDR3 runs to 15 residues. V dropped 3 bases and J dropped 0 bases, with 12 bases sitting between them. Germline CDR1 LGHNT, CDR2 FRNRAP. Combining the CDR3 with reference TRBV12-5 and TRBJ2-7 gives the whole variable domain DARVTQTPRHKVTEMGQEVTMRCQPILGHNTVFWYRQTMMQGLELLAYFRNRAPLDDSGMPKDRFSAEMPDATLATLKIQPSEPRDSAVYFCASGLGQAYSYEQYFGPGTRLTVT.

The CDR3 is CASSQLTMGNTIYF. The CDR3 DNA reads TGTGCCAGCAGCCAACTAACGATGGGAAACACCATATATTTT. The chain couples TRBV9 to TRBJ1-3; no clear D. V lost 4 bases and J lost 4, with 12 bases in between. Germline V lookup: CDR1 SGDLS, CDR2 YYNGEE. This CDR3 spans 14 amino acids. Full variable domain (rest looked up from reference TRBV9 and TRBJ1-3): DSGVTQTPKHLITATGQRVTLRCSPRSGDLSVYWYQQSLDQGLQFLIQYYNGEERAKGNILERFSAQQFPDLHSELNLSSLELGDSALYFCASSQLTMGNTIYFGEGSWLTVV.

The chain recombines TRBV28 with TRBJ1-6; D unresolved. Trimming took 5 bases from V and 7 from J, leaving 3 bases between them. In germline, CDR1 is MDHEN, CDR2 SYDVKM. This CDR3 region has 11 residues. CDR3 protein: CASSTNSPLHF. DNA for the CDR3: TGTGCCAGCAGTACCAATTCACCCCTCCACTTT. The full variable domain, in which reference TRBV28 and TRBJ1-6 provide the parts outside the CDR3, is DVKVTQSSRYLVKRTGEKVFLECVQDMDHENMFWYRQDPGLGLRLIYFSYDVKMKEKGDIPEGYSVSREKKERFSLILESASTNQTSMYLCASSTNSPLHFGNGTRLTVT.

This clone has only a few counts. The CDR3 loop reads CASSLKPGLAYQTDTQYF. CDR3 DNA sequence: TGTGCCAGCAGCCTAAAACCGGGACTAGCGTACCAGACAGATACGCAGTATTTT. V is TRBV3-1 (or the pseudogene TRBV3-2) and J is TRBJ2-3; 10 bases align to TRBD2. V was clipped by 4 bases and J by 3 bases; unmatched bases: 13. The CDR3 totals 18 residues. Per germline, CDR1 LGHDT and CDR2 YNNKEL (reference sequence).

CDR3 in DNA: TGCGCCAGCAGCCCCTCAGGACAGGGCTGGAACTATGGCTACACCTTC. Its translation is CASSPSGQGWNYGYTF. The rearrangement uses TRBV4-1 and TRBJ1-2; TRBD1 matches 8 bases. Germline assignment: CDR1 MGHRA and CDR2 YSYEKL. V lost 4 bases to trimming and J lost 2 bases; unmatched junction nucleotides: 9. The CDR3 is 16 amino acids.

This clone was found a few times. The CDR3 DNA reads TGTGCCAGCAGTTCGCTGACTAGCGGGAGTAACTATGAGCAGTTCTTC. Translation gives CASSSLTSGSNYEQFF. This chain links TRBV27 with TRBJ2-1; TRBD2 agrees at 12 bases. Germline V lookup: CDR1 MNHEY, CDR2 SMNVEV (reference sequence). V lost 4 bases and J lost 8; bases outside the gene matches: 9. The CDR3 spans 16 residues.

This chain joins TRBV7-2 and TRBJ2-3; D possibly matches TRBD1 or TRBD2 (5 bases each). Germline CDR1 SGHTA, CDR2 FQGNSA. V shed 1 base and J shed 1 base, with 9 bases lying between them. The CDR3 is 15 amino acids. DNA of the CDR3: TGTGCCAGCAGCTTAGTCCTGGGGGGCACAGATACGCAGTATTTT. This encodes CASSLVLGGTDTQYF. Filled out from reference TRBV7-2 and TRBJ2-3, the complete variable domain reads GAGVSQSPSNKVTEKGKDVELRCDPISGHTALYWYRQSLGQGLEFLIYFQGNSAPDKSGLPSDRFSAERTGGSVSTLTIQRTQQEDSAVYLCASSLVLGGTDTQYFGPGTRLTVL.

The V gene is TRBV7-2, the J gene TRBJ2-1; D remains ambiguous. The CDR3 consists of 11 residues. CDR1 SGHTA and CDR2 FQGNSA come from the germline V gene. V was clipped by 2 bases and J by 8 bases, with 4 bases between them. CDR3 DNA sequence: TGTGCCAGCAGCTTAAATTATGAGCAGTTCTTC. It specifies CASSLNYEQFF.

This clone was found many times. The chain is built from TRBV19 and TRBJ2-7; the D gene is possibly TRBD2 (6 bases). The V gene lost 1 base and the J gene lost 5 bases, with 12 bases spanning the gap. This CDR3 contains 14 residues. Per the germline V gene, CDR1 is LNHDA and CDR2 is SQIVND (reference sequence). The CDR3 nucleotides read TGTGCCAGTAGTATAGGTTCAGGGAGGAACGAGCAGTACTTC. Translation gives CASSIGSGRNEQYF.

The chain links TRBV3-1 (or the pseudogene TRBV3-2) to TRBJ1-1, with D possibly being TRBD1 (5 bases). V shed 2 bases and J shed 4 bases, with 17 bases lying between them. CDR3 size: 16 residues. Germline-derived CDR1 and CDR2 are LGHDT and YNNKEL (reference sequence). This chain's CDR3 is CASSQRGILWGTEAFF. The CDR3 DNA follows: TGTGCCAGCAGCCAACGGGGGATCTTGTGGGGCACTGAAGCTTTCTTT.

CDR3 bases: TGTGCCAGCAGCCAGAGATCACTTGGGGGGCTGGAGACCCAGTACTTC. It translates to CASSQRSLGGLETQYF. This chain uses TRBV3-1 (or the pseudogene TRBV3-2) with TRBJ2-5; the D call may be TRBD1 or TRBD2 (6 bases each). This CDR3 has 16 residues. CDR1 LGHDT and CDR2 YNNKEL come from the germline V gene (reference sequence). V was shortened by 3 bases and J by 5 bases, with 19 bases between the two germline ends.

The J gene is TRBJ1-2, the V gene TRBV15; no clear D. This CDR3 is built from 13 residues. CDR1 LNHNV and CDR2 YYDKDF come from the germline V gene (reference sequence). V gave up 1 base and J gave up 8 bases, with 11 bases separating them. The CDR3 spells CATSRASFGGYTF. CDR3 coding DNA: TGTGCCACCAGCAGAGCCTCTTTCGGGGGCTACACCTTC.

As DNA, the CDR3 is TGTGCCAGCAGTGACAGGGTTGTTCCTGAAAAACTGTTTTTT. Its protein product is CASSDRVVPEKLFF. The chain carries TRBV6-2 or TRBV6-3 and TRBJ1-4, with 7 nucleotides matching TRBD1. This CDR3 comprises 14 residues. Germline-derived CDR1 and CDR2 are MNHEY and SVGEGT. V gave up 5 bases and J gave up 7 bases; unmatched junction bases: 7.

This chain connects TRBV28 to TRBJ1-3; 8 bases fit TRBD1. The ends lost 4 bases at V and 0 bases at J; junction bases unmatched: 8. The CDR3 spans 17 residues. The germline gives CDR1 MDHEN, CDR2 SYDVKM. In nucleotides, the CDR3 is TGTGCCAGCAGTTCTGGGGACAGGATTATCTCTGGAAACACCATATATTTT. It translates to CASSSGDRIISGNTIYF.

The V gene is TRBV27, the J gene TRBJ1-1; D not certain. V was clipped by 5 bases and J by 5 bases, with 15 bases between them. From germline, CDR1 is MNHEY and CDR2 SMNVEV (reference sequence). The CDR3 runs 14 residues. The DNA of the CDR3 is TGTGCCAGCAGTCCCCAGTACGTGGGGACTGAAGCTTTCTTT. Its translation is CASSPQYVGTEAFF.